This entry is about one T cell receptor (beta chain). Antigen unknown. MiXCR, applied by TCRdb to the 5' RACE reads, yields one record per CDR3 protein. The sample holds about 600,000 distinct CDR3 sequences, less than 25% seen once. The source of the sample is a study of T-cell memory formation after mild COVID-19. Across the study: For the most part, TCR clusters were specific to one donor.

Notes on the study in general: Memory cells collected pre-infection included some clones that later responded, suggesting cross-reactive memory joined.

Sequences were obtained from PBMCs or a T cell subset sorted from them (not recorded which). This receptor was taken from an adult woman who had mild COVID-19 (a few samples of this study predate the infection). Cell type and time point are not known.

CDR3 nucleotide sequence: TGCAGTGCTAAGCAGGAGTTCGGACGGGTGAATGAGCAGTTCTTC. Translating it yields CSAKQEFGRVNEQFF. This chain links TRBV20-1 with TRBJ2-1, with D hard to call. Trimming took 4 bases from V and 7 from J, leaving 20 bases between them. Germline assignment: CDR1 DFQATT and CDR2 SNEGSKA (reference sequence). This CDR3 spans 15 amino acids.